What follows are 27 T cell receptor beta chains derived from one specimen sequenced in a study of shared clonotypes between healthy human individuals. TCRdb keeps only in-frame clones here, not all; method: immunoSEQ multiplex PCR. This table has roughly 2.2 million clones, about 90% appearing once. Specimen: naive CD4+ T cells from PBMCs. Subset denoted: CD45RA+ positively selected. The receptors were sampled from a man aged 18 to 30 in good health. Some clones in this sample may be carry-over from other donors' samples.

This chain connects TRBV6-5 to TRBJ2-3; unclear D gene. The CDR3 covers 13 residues. Between the trimmed V and J ends, which lost 5 bases and 2 bases, there was a span of 8 bases. The germline gives CDR1 MNHEY, CDR2 SVGAGI. This CDR3 is CASSDPNTDTQYF. CDR3 DNA sequence: TGTGCCAGCAGTGATCCGAACACAGATACGCAGTATTTT.

The genes are TRBV9 and TRBJ2-5, with a tentative D call TRBD2 (5 bases). Germline CDR1 reads SGDLS; CDR2 reads YYNGEE. This CDR3 is 14 amino acids long. V was shortened by 4 bases and J by 4 bases, with 14 bases between the two germline ends. CDR3 loop: CASSFHSRGETQYF. As DNA, the CDR3 is TGTGCCAGCAGCTTCCATTCCCGGGGAGAGACCCAGTACTTC.

The V call is TRBV27, the J call TRBJ2-5; D gene unclear. Deletions cut 3 bases from V and 4 bases from J, with 12 bases between. The length of the CDR3 is 14 residues. The germline CDR1 and CDR2 sequences are MNHEY and SMNVEV (reference sequence). The CDR3 DNA reads TGTGCCAGCAGTTTTAGTCTTGCAGGAGAGACCCAGTACTTC. Its translation is CASSFSLAGETQYF.

This sequence joins TRBV6-5 and TRBJ2-7; D call uncertain. Germline lookup yields CDR1 MNHEY and CDR2 SVGAGI. Between the trimmed V and J ends, which lost 6 bases and 4 bases, there was a span of 7 bases. This CDR3 has 11 residues. The CDR3 sequence is CASSVHYEQYF. CDR3 nucleotides: TGTGCCAGCAGCGTCCATTACGAGCAGTACTTC.

The chain carries TRBV18 and TRBJ2-2; 12 nucleotides align to TRBD1. Germline V gene sequence: CDR1 KGHSH, CDR2 LQKENI. The trim removed 5 bases at V and 7 bases at J, leaving 5 bases unmatched. The CDR3 is 15 residues long. CDR3 loop: CASSTGTGGNGELFF. The CDR3 DNA is TGTGCCAGCTCAACCGGGACAGGGGGCAACGGGGAGCTGTTTTTT.

This chain links TRBV28 with TRBJ1-5; D uncertain. V shed 7 bases and J shed 2 bases, with 12 bases lying between them. Germline V lookup: CDR1 MDHEN, CDR2 SYDVKM. This CDR3 is 14 amino acids long. Here the CDR3 DNA reads TGTGCCAGCATATCGGCCGGGGGCAATCAGCCCCAGCATTTT. This gives the protein CASISAGGNQPQHF.

This clone is a singleton in its sample. This chain joins TRBV2 and TRBJ1-3; 10 bases agree with TRBD1. The trim removed 6 bases at V and 3 bases at J, leaving 5 bases unmatched. The germline CDR1 and CDR2 sequences are SNHLY and FYNNEI. This CDR3 spans 15 amino acids. CDR3 in amino acids: CASRAGQGVGNTIYF. In DNA form, the CDR3 reads TGTGCCAGCAGAGCAGGACAGGGGGTTGGAAACACCATATATTTT.

The genes are TRBV19 and TRBJ2-3; D ambiguous. Germline assignment: CDR1 LNHDA and CDR2 SQIVND (reference sequence). The CDR3 covers 12 residues. V was trimmed by 5 bases and J by 2 bases, leaving 5 bases between them. CDR3 DNA: TGTGCCAGTAGTCAACTCACAGATACGCAGTATTTT. Protein: CASSQLTDTQYF. The whole variable domain, remainder taken from reference TRBV19 and TRBJ2-3, is DGGITQSPKYLFRKEGQNVTLSCEQNLNHDAMYWYRQDPGQGLRLIYYSQIVNDFQKGDIAEGYSVSREKKESFPLTVTSAQKNPTAFYLCASSQLTDTQYFGPGTRLTVL.

The chain recombines TRBV28 with TRBJ1-4, with 7 bases aligning to TRBD1. From germline, CDR1 is MDHEN and CDR2 SYDVKM. The CDR3 extends over 15 amino acids. The junction had 10 bases not matched to a gene; V was cut back by 2 bases and J by 10 bases. CDR3 region: CASSLRAGQLGKLFF. The CDR3 bases are TGTGCCAGCAGTTTAAGGGCGGGACAGCTGGGAAAACTGTTTTTT.

V usage is TRBV5-4 and J usage is TRBJ1-1; tentative D call: TRBD1 (5 bases). This CDR3 has 14 residues. V was pared by 4 bases and J by 1 base, with 11 bases between. Germline lookup yields CDR1 SGHNT and CDR2 YYREEE (reference sequence). The CDR3, as DNA: TGTGCCAGCAGCACCTCGGGGGGGAACACTGAAGCTTTCTTT. This sequence encodes CASSTSGGNTEAFF.

The rearrangement joins TRBV7-2 to TRBJ2-7; 7 nucleotides agree with TRBD2. Per the germline V gene, CDR1 is SGHTA and CDR2 is FQGNSA. The J segment lost 7 bases and the V segment lost 2 bases, leaving 11 bases of the junction unmatched. The CDR3 runs to 15 residues. The chain's CDR3 is CASSLNLAGEREQYF. Written as DNA, the CDR3 is TGTGCCAGCAGCTTAAATTTGGCGGGAGAACGTGAGCAGTACTTC.

The chain links TRBV6-5 to TRBJ2-2; D might be TRBD1 (6 bases). The germline V and J ends were trimmed by 6 bases and 8 bases, with 16 bases remaining between them. The CDR3 has 14 residues. Germline V CDR1 and CDR2: MNHEY, SVGAGI. CDR3 sequence: CASRRTGPGGELFF. CDR3 nucleotide sequence: TGTGCCAGCAGACGAACAGGGCCGGGGGGGGAGCTGTTTTTT.

This clone was seen a few times. CDR3 bases: TGCGCCAGCAGCGGAACAGGGGGCGAGACTGAAGCTTTCTTT. It specifies CASSGTGGETEAFF. The rearrangement joins TRBV5-1 to TRBJ1-1, with 9 bases matching TRBD1. With V trimmed by 4 bases and J by 5 bases, 6 bases remained unmatched. The CDR3 spans 14 residues. Per the germline V gene, CDR1 is SGHRS and CDR2 is YFSETQ.

J is TRBJ1-2 and V is TRBV28; 8 bases agree with TRBD1. Looked up from germline, CDR1 is MDHEN and CDR2 is SYDVKM. Germline trimming cut 6 bases from V and 7 bases from J; bases unmatched to any gene: 13. The CDR3 covers 15 residues. Here the CDR3 DNA reads TGTGCCAGCAGCCCCACTCTTCAGGGGGCTGGTGGCTACACCTTC. It yields the protein CASSPTLQGAGGYTF.

This clone has a handful of counts. J is TRBJ1-2 and V is TRBV5-1; 9 positions agree with TRBD1. Germline CDR1 reads SGHRS; CDR2 reads YFSETQ. J was trimmed by 6 bases and V by 1 base; bases with no gene match: 1. The CDR3 length is 13 residues. The chain's CDR3 is CASSLTGGDGYTF. CDR3 nucleotides: TGCGCCAGCAGCTTGACAGGGGGCGATGGCTACACCTTC.

CDR3 sequence (DNA): TGCGCCAGCAGCTTGGCCGACAGGGAACATGAAAAACTGTTTTTT. This encodes CASSLADREHEKLFF. The V gene is TRBV5-1, the J gene TRBJ1-4; 7 bases are shared with TRBD1. From germline, CDR1 is SGHRS and CDR2 YFSETQ. Losses at the gene ends were 0 bases for V and 6 bases for J; bases not matched to a gene: 5. There are 15 residues in the CDR3.

This chain links TRBV19 with TRBJ2-3; D could derive from TRBD1 or TRBD2 (6 bases each). Germline V gene lookup returns CDR1 LNHDA and CDR2 SQIVND (reference sequence). V lost 2 bases and J lost 5, with 17 bases in between. CDR3 length: 16 amino acids. The CDR3 DNA reads TGTGCCAGTAGTATAAATTGGGGGGCGCACGTAGATACGCAGTATTTT. Its protein is CASSINWGAHVDTQYF.

This rearrangement joins TRBV2 to TRBJ2-5, with 7 bases aligning to TRBD2. Germline CDR1 reads SNHLY; CDR2 reads FYNNEI. The CDR3 is 15 residues long. V lost 2 bases and J lost 3; bases outside the gene matches: 6. This CDR3 reads CASSELMAGEETQYF. The CDR3 DNA sequence: TGTGCCAGCAGTGAATTGATGGCGGGAGAAGAGACCCAGTACTTC.

The genes are TRBV6-1 and TRBJ1-1; D remains ambiguous. Germline V gene lookup returns CDR1 MNHNS and CDR2 SASEGT. CDR3 length equals 15 residues. V lost 6 bases and J 5 bases, leaving 19 bases between the germline ends. CDR3 nucleotide sequence: TGTGCCAGCAGCCATTTTCTCGAGATTGGGACTGAAGCTTTCTTT. Translating it yields CASSHFLEIGTEAFF.

The chain is built from TRBV10-3 and TRBJ2-6; D not certain. CDR3 length equals 14 residues. Germline CDR1 is ENHRY and CDR2 is SYGVKD. V was shortened by 10 bases and J by 1 base, with 11 bases between the two germline ends. The CDR3 spells CATPVESGANVLTF. CDR3 in DNA: TGTGCCACCCCCGTGGAATCTGGGGCCAACGTCCTGACTTTC.

The chain employs TRBV5-1 and TRBJ1-1, with a possible D match to TRBD1 (5 bases). V lost 5 bases, J lost 2 bases, and 16 bases lay in between. CDR1 and CDR2 (germline): SGHRS, YFSETQ. This CDR3 spans 15 amino acids. The CDR3 DNA follows: TGCGCCAGCAGATTCTCCCCTGGGACCAACACTGAAGCTTTCTTT. It specifies CASRFSPGTNTEAFF.

The V call is TRBV7-9, the J call TRBJ1-5; maybe TRBD1 (5 bases). The V end was cut by 1 base, the J end by 4 bases, with 14 bases between. The CDR3 has 16 amino acids. Germline loops: CDR1 SEHNR, CDR2 FQNEAQ (reference sequence). The CDR3 coding sequence is TGTGCCAGCAGCTTAGGGGCCGGGCGGGGGAATCAGCCCCAGCATTTT. Translation: CASSLGAGRGNQPQHF.

V gene TRBV4-3 combines with J gene TRBJ1-5; D is uncertain. Trimming removed 1 base at V and 1 base at J, with 5 bases between. CDR3 length: 14 residues. In germline, CDR1 is LGHNA, CDR2 YSLEER. DNA of the CDR3: TGCGCCAGCAGCCAAGGAGTGAGCAATCAGCCCCAGCATTTT. It yields the protein CASSQGVSNQPQHF.

The chain joins TRBV4-1 to TRBJ1-2; TRBD1 agrees at 8 bases. The CDR3 is 14 amino acids. The germline gives CDR1 MGHRA, CDR2 YSYEKL. The V and J ends lost 0 bases and 5 bases, in that order; junction bases with no gene match: 2. The CDR3 sequence: CASSQDRTGYGYTF. The CDR3 coding sequence is TGCGCCAGCAGCCAAGATAGGACAGGGTATGGCTACACCTTC.

The chain combines TRBV7-7 with TRBJ2-2; 10 nucleotides agree with TRBD1. The CDR3 runs to 17 residues. After removal of 5 bases from V and 2 bases from J, the junction contained 8 bases not matched to a gene. The V gene's germline CDR1 is SSHAT and CDR2 FNYEAQ (reference sequence). CDR3 coding DNA: TGTGCCAGCAGCCCGGGACAGGGGTTGGCAAACACCGGGGAGCTGTTTTTT. Its protein is CASSPGQGLANTGELFF.

The V call is TRBV4-2, the J call TRBJ1-2, with 8 bases lining up with TRBD1. The CDR3 spans 18 residues. CDR1 is LGHNA and CDR2 is YNFKEQ in the germline V gene. The J segment lost 5 bases and the V segment lost 0 bases, leaving 14 bases of the junction unmatched. CDR3: CASSQEFRQGASHYGYTF. In DNA, the CDR3 is TGTGCCAGCAGCCAAGAGTTCCGGCAGGGGGCATCCCATTATGGCTACACCTTC.

The chain combines TRBV6-5 with TRBJ2-5; TRBD1 agrees at 8 bases. CDR3 length equals 16 residues. CDR1 is MNHEY and CDR2 is SVGAGI in the germline V gene. The J segment lost 5 bases and the V segment lost 0 bases, leaving 8 bases of the junction unmatched. For the CDR3, the DNA is TGTGCCAGCAGTTACTCCGGGACAGGACCCGGGGAGACCCAGTACTTC. This encodes CASSYSGTGPGETQYF.